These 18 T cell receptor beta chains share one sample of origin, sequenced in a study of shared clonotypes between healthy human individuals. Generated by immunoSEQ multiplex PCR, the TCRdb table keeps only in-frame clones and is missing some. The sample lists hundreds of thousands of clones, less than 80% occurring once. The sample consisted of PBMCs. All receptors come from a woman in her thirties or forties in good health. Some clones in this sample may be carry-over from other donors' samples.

Here the CDR3 DNA reads TGTGCCAGCAGTTTAAGGCACATCCCCCAGCATTTT. Its protein product is CASSLRHIPQHF. This chain connects TRBV28 to TRBJ1-5, with no clear D. Germline CDR1 MDHEN, CDR2 SYDVKM. The CDR3 runs 12 residues. V was cut by 2 bases and J by 10 bases, with 9 bases left in between.

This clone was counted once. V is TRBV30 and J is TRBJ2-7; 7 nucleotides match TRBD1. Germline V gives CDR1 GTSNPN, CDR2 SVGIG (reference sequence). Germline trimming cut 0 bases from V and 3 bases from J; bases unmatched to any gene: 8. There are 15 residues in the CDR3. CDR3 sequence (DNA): TGTGCCTGGAGTGTAGGGACAGTTGCTAGCTACGAGCAGTACTTC. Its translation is CAWSVGTVASYEQYF.

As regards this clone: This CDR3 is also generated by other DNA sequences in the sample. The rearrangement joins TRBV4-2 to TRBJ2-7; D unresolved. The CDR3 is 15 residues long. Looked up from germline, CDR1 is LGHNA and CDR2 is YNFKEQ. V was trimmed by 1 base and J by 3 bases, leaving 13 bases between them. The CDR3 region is CASSQVLGSSYEQYF. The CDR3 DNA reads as TGTGCCAGCAGCCAAGTTCTGGGTAGCAGCTACGAGCAGTACTTC.

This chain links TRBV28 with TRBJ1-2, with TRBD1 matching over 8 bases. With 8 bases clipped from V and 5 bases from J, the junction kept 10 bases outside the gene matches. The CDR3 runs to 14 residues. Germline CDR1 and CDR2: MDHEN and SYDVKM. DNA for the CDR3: TGTGCCAGCGGGCCCGGGACAGGACCTTATGGCTACACCTTC. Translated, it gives CASGPGTGPYGYTF.

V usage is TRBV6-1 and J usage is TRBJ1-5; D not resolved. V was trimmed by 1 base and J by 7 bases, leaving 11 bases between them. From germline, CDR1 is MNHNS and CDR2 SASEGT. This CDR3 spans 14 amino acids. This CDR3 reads CASSEGLGGQPQHF. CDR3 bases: TGTGCCAGCAGTGAAGGACTAGGCGGGCAGCCCCAGCATTTT.

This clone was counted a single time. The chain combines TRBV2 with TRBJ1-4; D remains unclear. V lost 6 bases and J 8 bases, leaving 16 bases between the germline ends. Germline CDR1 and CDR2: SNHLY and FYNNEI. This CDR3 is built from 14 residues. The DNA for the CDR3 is TGTGCCAGCAGCTTCGTGAGACCGGTAGAAAAACTGTTTTTT. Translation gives CASSFVRPVEKLFF. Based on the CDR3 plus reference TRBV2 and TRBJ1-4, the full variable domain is EPEVTQTPSHQVTQMGQEVILRCVPISNHLYFYWYRQILGQKVEFLVSFYNNEISEKSEIFDDQFSVERPDGSNFTLKIRSTKLEDSAMYFCASSFVRPVEKLFFGSGTQLSVL.

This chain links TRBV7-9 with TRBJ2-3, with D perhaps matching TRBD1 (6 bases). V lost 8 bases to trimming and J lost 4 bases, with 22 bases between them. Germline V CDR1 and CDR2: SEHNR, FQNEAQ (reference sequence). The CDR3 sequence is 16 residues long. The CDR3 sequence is CASSSWLGKGADTQYF. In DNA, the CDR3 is TGTGCCAGCTCGAGCTGGTTGGGGAAGGGGGCAGATACGCAGTATTTT.

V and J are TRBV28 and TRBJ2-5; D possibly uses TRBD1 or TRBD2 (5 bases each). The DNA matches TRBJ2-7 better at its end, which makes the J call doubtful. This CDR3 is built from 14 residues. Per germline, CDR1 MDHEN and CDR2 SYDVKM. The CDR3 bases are TGTGCCAGCGGCAACGAGGGGCCCCCCTACGAGCAGTACTTC. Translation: CASGNEGPPYEQYF.

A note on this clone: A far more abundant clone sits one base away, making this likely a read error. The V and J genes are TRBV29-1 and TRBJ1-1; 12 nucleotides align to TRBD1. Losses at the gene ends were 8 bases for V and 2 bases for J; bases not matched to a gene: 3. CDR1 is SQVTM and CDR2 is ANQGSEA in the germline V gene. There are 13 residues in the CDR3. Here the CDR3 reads CSMGTGGNTEAFF. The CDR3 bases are TGCAGCATGGGGACAGGGGGCAACACTGAAGCTTTCTTT.

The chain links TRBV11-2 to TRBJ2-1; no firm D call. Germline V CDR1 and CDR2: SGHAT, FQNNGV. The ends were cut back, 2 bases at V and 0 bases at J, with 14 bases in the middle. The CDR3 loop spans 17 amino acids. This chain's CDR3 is CASSLKRRNLSYNEQFF. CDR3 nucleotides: TGTGCCAGCAGCTTAAAACGGCGAAACCTCTCCTACAATGAGCAGTTCTTC.

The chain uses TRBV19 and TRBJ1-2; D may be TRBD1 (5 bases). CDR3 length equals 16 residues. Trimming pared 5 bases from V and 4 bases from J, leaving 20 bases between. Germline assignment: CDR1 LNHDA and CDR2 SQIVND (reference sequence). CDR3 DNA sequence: TGTGCCAGTAGTCCACCGGGAGGGGTAGTAGTCTATGGCTACACCTTC. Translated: CASSPPGGVVVYGYTF.

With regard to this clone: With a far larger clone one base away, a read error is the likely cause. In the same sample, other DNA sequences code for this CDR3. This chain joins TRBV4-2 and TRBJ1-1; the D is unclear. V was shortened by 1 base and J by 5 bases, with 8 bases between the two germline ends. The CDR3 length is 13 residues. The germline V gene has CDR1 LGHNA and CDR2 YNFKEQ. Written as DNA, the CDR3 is TGTGCCAGCAGCCAAGGTCGAAAAACTGAAGCTTTCTTT. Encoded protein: CASSQGRKTEAFF.

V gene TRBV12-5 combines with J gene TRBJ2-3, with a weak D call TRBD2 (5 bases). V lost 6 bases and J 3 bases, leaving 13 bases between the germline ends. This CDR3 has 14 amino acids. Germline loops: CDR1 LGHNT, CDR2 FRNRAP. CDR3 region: CASGPSGGTDTQYF. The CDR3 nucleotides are TGTGCTAGTGGCCCTTCGGGCGGGACAGATACGCAGTATTTT.

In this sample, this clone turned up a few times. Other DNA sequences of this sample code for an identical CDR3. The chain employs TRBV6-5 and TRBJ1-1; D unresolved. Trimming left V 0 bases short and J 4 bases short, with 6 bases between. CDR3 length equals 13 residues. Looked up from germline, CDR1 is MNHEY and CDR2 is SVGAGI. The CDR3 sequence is CASSYSGFTEAFF. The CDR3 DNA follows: TGTGCCAGCAGTTACTCCGGCTTCACTGAAGCTTTCTTT.

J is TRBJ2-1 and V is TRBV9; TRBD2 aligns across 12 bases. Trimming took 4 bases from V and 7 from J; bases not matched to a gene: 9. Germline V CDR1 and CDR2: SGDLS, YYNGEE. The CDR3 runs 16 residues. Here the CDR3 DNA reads TGTGCCAGCAGCACTCTAGCGGGAGGGCCGGGGAATGAGCAGTTCTTC. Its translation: CASSTLAGGPGNEQFF.

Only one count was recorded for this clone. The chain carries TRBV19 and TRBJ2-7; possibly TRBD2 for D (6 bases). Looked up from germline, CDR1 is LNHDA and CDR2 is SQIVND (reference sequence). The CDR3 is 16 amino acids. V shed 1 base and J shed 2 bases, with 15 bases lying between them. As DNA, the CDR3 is TGTGCCAGTAGTATAGGGTCGGGGGACTTTCCCTACGAGCAGTACTTC. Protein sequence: CASSIGSGDFPYEQYF. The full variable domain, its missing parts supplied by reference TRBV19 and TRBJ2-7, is DGGITQSPKYLFRKEGQNVTLSCEQNLNHDAMYWYRQDPGQGLRLIYYSQIVNDFQKGDIAEGYSVSREKKESFPLTVTSAQKNPTAFYLCASSIGSGDFPYEQYFGPGTRLTVT.

CDR3 sequence reads: CASSRDPYPRRGELFF. The DNA of the CDR3 is TGTGCCAGCAGCCGAGACCCTTACCCCCGGAGGGGGGAGCTGTTTTTT. The chain uses TRBV11-3 and TRBJ2-2; TRBD2 might be the D (5 bases). From germline, CDR1 is SGHNT and CDR2 YENEEA. Trimming removed 5 bases at V and 8 bases at J, with 21 bases between. The CDR3 length is 16 residues.

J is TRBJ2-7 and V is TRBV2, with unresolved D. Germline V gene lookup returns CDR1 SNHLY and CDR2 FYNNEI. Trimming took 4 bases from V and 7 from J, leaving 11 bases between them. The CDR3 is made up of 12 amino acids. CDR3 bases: TGTGCCAGCAGTGTTGAGGTGGGTGAGCAGTACTTC. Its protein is CASSVEVGEQYF.